These 9 T cell receptor beta chains originate from one sample sequenced in a study of CD8+ T cells in alopecia areata. After isolation, RNA underwent reverse transcription to generate cDNA as the sequencing template. The protocol was immunoSEQ multiplex PCR, while the TCRdb copy is restricted to in-frame clones and leaves out a portion. Of around 190,000 clones detected, approximately 60% appear once; the ten largest clones hold roughly 0.71%. Treatment defined: oral pan-JAK inhibitor, 5-10 mg twice daily. Specimen: CD4+ T cells sorted from blood, collected at week 4, from a patient treated with tofacitinib. The receptors were gathered from a human donor with alopecia areata.

V is TRBV28 and J is TRBJ2-5; maybe TRBD1 (6 bases). The V gene's germline CDR1 is MDHEN and CDR2 SYDVKM. The germline V and J ends were trimmed by 6 bases and 4 bases, with 18 bases remaining between them. This CDR3 comprises 15 residues. The CDR3 sequence is CASSSRDTTRETQYF. The CDR3 DNA follows: TGTGCCAGCAGCTCCCGGGACACGACCCGAGAGACCCAGTACTTC. Combining the CDR3 with reference TRBV28 and TRBJ2-5 gives the whole variable domain DVKVTQSSRYLVKRTGEKVFLECVQDMDHENMFWYRQDPGLGLRLIYFSYDVKMKEKGDIPEGYSVSREKKERFSLILESASTNQTSMYLCASSSRDTTRETQYFGPGTRLLVL.

This clone is a singleton in its sample. The V and J genes are TRBV4-3 and TRBJ2-3; 11 bases are shared with TRBD2. The CDR3 runs to 16 residues. The germline CDR1 and CDR2 sequences are LGHNA and YSLEER. The V gene end was trimmed by 1 base and the J gene end by 5 bases; junction bases not matched to a gene: 5. The chain's CDR3 is CASSQGVAGGQDTQYF. Written as DNA, the CDR3 is TGCGCCAGCAGCCAAGGGGTAGCGGGAGGGCAAGATACGCAGTATTTT.

This chain connects TRBV30 to TRBJ2-5; D uncertain. Trimming took off 3 bases at V and 2 bases at J, with 4 bases between the two ends. The CDR3 is 11 residues long. Germline V gene lookup returns CDR1 GTSNPN and CDR2 SVGIG (reference sequence). The chain's CDR3 is CAWSSQETQYF. The CDR3, as DNA: TGTGCCTGGAGCAGTCAAGAGACCCAGTACTTC.

The V and J genes are TRBV29-1 and TRBJ1-1; D not certain. Trimming took off 7 bases at V and 5 bases at J, with 17 bases between the two ends. The CDR3 totals 13 residues. Germline CDR1 and CDR2: SQVTM and ANQGSEA. In nucleotides, the CDR3 is TGCAGCGCGGGTAGGGAAACTTTGACTGAAGCTTTCTTT. Translated, it gives CSAGRETLTEAFF.

The genes are TRBV7-8 and TRBJ1-2, with 8 bases fitting TRBD1. V lost 0 bases, J lost 8 bases, and 5 bases stayed unmatched. This CDR3 comprises 14 residues. The germline V gene has CDR1 SGHVS and CDR2 FQNEAQ. CDR3 region: CASSLAQGADGYTF. DNA for the CDR3: TGTGCCAGCAGCTTAGCCCAGGGGGCCGACGGCTACACCTTC.

This clone was observed a handful of times. CDR3 DNA sequence: TGCAGCGTTGAAGTTGCCGAGACAGGGGACGAGCAGTACTTC. Translation: CSVEVAETGDEQYF. The V call is TRBV29-1, the J call TRBJ2-7; the match to TRBD1 covers 8 bases. The CDR3 contains 14 residues. J gave up 5 bases and V 1 base, and 7 bases lay outside the gene matches. The germline CDR1 and CDR2 sequences are SQVTM and ANQGSEA.

The chain carries TRBV2 and TRBJ2-5; 13 nucleotides agree with TRBD2. The V segment lost 4 bases and the J segment 6 bases; nucleotides outside the gene matches: 8. CDR3 length equals 16 residues. The germline gives CDR1 SNHLY, CDR2 FYNNEI. CDR3 in amino acids: CASSVGTSGILKTQYF. DNA of the CDR3: TGTGCCAGCAGTGTTGGGACTAGCGGGATTTTAAAGACCCAGTACTTC.

In its sample, this clone was seen a few times. The chain is built from TRBV29-1 and TRBJ1-2, with 7 positions matching TRBD1. CDR3 length: 13 amino acids. Losses at the gene ends were 4 bases for V and 4 bases for J; bases not matched to a gene: 6. Germline V lookup: CDR1 SQVTM, CDR2 ANQGSEA. Here the CDR3 DNA reads TGCAGCGTTGTACCAGGGGGAGTCTATGGCTACACCTTC. Translation gives CSVVPGGVYGYTF.

CDR3 in DNA: TGTGCCAGCAGCCGGGGACAGGGGAACAATCAGCCCCAGCATTTT. Translating gives CASSRGQGNNQPQHF. The chain joins TRBV4-2 to TRBJ1-5, with 10 nucleotides matching TRBD1. From germline, CDR1 is LGHNA and CDR2 YNFKEQ. Trimming cost V 4 bases and J 3 bases; bases outside gene matches: 3. This CDR3 has 15 amino acids.